The present T cell receptor beta chain was sequenced within a study of blood T cell repertoires in COVID-19. Source study methods: Estimation of nucleated cell counts relied on the amplification of reference gene primers. Clones were read by immunoSEQ multiplex PCR, and TCRdb kept only the in-frame ones, dropping some. Clone size and the V and J calls come from that table; the DNA yielded D and trimming. The data contain about 280,000 clones, 65% to 90% of them singletons. This CDR3 contains 13 residues. CDR1 and CDR2 (germline): LGHDT, YNNKEL (reference sequence). V gave up 3 bases and J gave up 9 bases, with 11 bases separating them.

The V gene is TRBV3-1 (or the pseudogene TRBV3-2), the J gene TRBJ1-4; tentative D call: TRBD1 (5 bases). The sequence was obtained from a man aged 45-60 years with active or convalescent COVID-19. Sequenced sample: peripheral blood. CDR3 amino acids: CASSQRGSKKLFF. The CDR3 bases are TGTGCCAGCAGCCAGCGGGGGTCGAAAAAACTGTTTTTT.